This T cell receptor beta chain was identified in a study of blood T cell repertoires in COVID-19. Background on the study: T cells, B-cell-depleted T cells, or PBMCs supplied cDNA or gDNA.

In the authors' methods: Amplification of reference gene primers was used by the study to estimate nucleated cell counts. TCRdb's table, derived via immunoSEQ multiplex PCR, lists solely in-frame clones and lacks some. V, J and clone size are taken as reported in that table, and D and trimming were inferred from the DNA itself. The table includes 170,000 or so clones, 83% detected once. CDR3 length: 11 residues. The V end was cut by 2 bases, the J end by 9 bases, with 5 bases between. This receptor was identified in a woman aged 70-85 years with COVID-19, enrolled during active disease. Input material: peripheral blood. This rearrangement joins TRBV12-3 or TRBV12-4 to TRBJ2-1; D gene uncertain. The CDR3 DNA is TGTGCCAGCAGTTTACGGAGTGAGCAGTTCTTC. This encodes CASSLRSEQFF.